The 9 T cell receptor beta chains below all came from one sample that was sequenced in a study of neurological immune-mediated disorders. Each CDR3 protein gets one entry after TCRdb re-called the 5' RACE reads with MiXCR. The sample has approximately 30,000 distinct CDR3 sequences; more than 6.5% are singletons. Material: PBMCs. These receptors all come from a woman aged 45 to 65 in good health.

This clonotype was recorded many times. The V and J genes are TRBV20-1 and TRBJ1-1, with D possibly TRBD1 on 6 matching bases. With 7 bases removed from V and 5 bases from J, the gap between germline ends came to 14 bases. The germline V gene encodes CDR1 DFQATT and CDR2 SNEGSKA (reference sequence). This CDR3 comprises 12 residues. The CDR3 loop reads CSGEGVGTEAFF. The CDR3 region has the DNA TGCAGTGGAGAGGGGGTTGGTACTGAAGCTTTCTTT.

This clonotype showed up many times. V and J are TRBV5-6 and TRBJ2-7; perhaps TRBD1 as D (6 bases). V was clipped by 4 bases and J by 6 bases, with 17 bases between them. Germline V gene sequence: CDR1 SGHDT, CDR2 YYEEEE. The CDR3 spans 14 residues. This CDR3 reads CASSLPLGDTEQYF. The CDR3 nucleotides read TGTGCCAGCAGCCTCCCATTGGGGGACACCGAGCAGTACTTC.

This clonotype showed up many times. This sequence joins TRBV7-2 and TRBJ2-4; D may be TRBD1 or TRBD2 (5 bases each). The ends were cut back, 4 bases at V and 9 bases at J, with 19 bases in the middle. Germline assignment: CDR1 SGHTA and CDR2 FQGNSA. The CDR3 sequence is 15 residues long. CDR3 bases: TGTGCCAGCAGCTCCCTGGACGGGACGATGGGCATTCAGTACTTC. This codes for CASSSLDGTMGIQYF.

There are many counts of this clonotype. This rearrangement joins TRBV7-2 to TRBJ2-3; the match to TRBD1 covers 9 bases. The ends lost 5 bases at V and 4 bases at J; junction bases unmatched: 10. CDR1 is SGHTA and CDR2 is FQGNSA in the germline V gene. The CDR3 covers 16 residues. The CDR3 nucleotides read TGTGCCAGCAGCCGTGGACAGGGGCCGGCTTCAGATACGCAGTATTTT. Its translation is CASSRGQGPASDTQYF.

This clonotype was seen at least ten times. V and J are TRBV11-2 and TRBJ2-3; a weak D match, TRBD1 (6 bases). Trimming took 4 bases from V and 3 from J, leaving 14 bases between them. Germline lookup yields CDR1 SGHAT and CDR2 FQNNGV. The CDR3 is 15 residues long. CDR3 nucleotide sequence: TGTGCCAGCAGCTCGGGACAATTTTTTACAGATACGCAGTATTTT. Its translation is CASSSGQFFTDTQYF.

This clonotype was counted many times. This rearrangement joins TRBV7-9 to TRBJ2-1; 9 bases are a match to TRBD1. Germline V gives CDR1 SEHNR, CDR2 FQNEAQ (reference sequence). With 6 bases clipped from V and 11 bases from J, the junction kept 11 bases outside the gene matches. The CDR3 is 14 residues long. In nucleotides, the CDR3 is TGTGCCAGCAGTACCGGGACAGGGAACGAAAAGCAGTTCTTC. Its translation: CASSTGTGNEKQFF. The variable domain in full, with the rest retrieved from reference TRBV7-9 and TRBJ2-1, is DTGVSQNPRHKITKRGQNVTFRCDPISEHNRLYWYRQTLGQGPEFLTYFQNEAQLEKSRLLSDRFSAERPKGSFSTLEIQRTEQGDSAMYLCASSTGTGNEKQFFGPGTRLTVL.

This clonotype was seen ten or more times. The V and J genes are TRBV10-3 and TRBJ2-7; 9 nucleotides line up with TRBD1. The CDR3 loop spans 13 amino acids. From germline, CDR1 is ENHRY and CDR2 SYGVKD. J was trimmed by 5 bases and V by 11 bases; bases with no gene match: 10. CDR3 sequence (DNA): TGTGCCTTATCCGGGACAGGGTTCCACGAGCAGTACTTC. Translating it yields CALSGTGFHEQYF.

This clonotype was seen more than once but under ten times. The chain combines TRBV30 with TRBJ1-5, with D possibly being TRBD1 (6 bases). This CDR3 has 13 amino acids. Germline V gene lookup returns CDR1 GTSNPN and CDR2 SVGIG (reference sequence). V lost 6 bases, J lost 6 bases, and 15 bases lay in between. The CDR3 spells CACSQGLGQPQHF. In DNA form, the CDR3 reads TGTGCCTGCTCACAGGGTTTGGGTCAGCCCCAGCATTTT.

This clonotype was detected ten times or more. The chain links TRBV5-1 to TRBJ2-3, with D perhaps matching TRBD1 (6 bases). The CDR3 totals 16 residues. In germline, CDR1 is SGHRS, CDR2 YFSETQ. V lost 5 bases to trimming and J lost 4 bases, with 20 bases between them. CDR3 region: CASRRIDRSISDTQYF. The CDR3 DNA sequence: TGCGCCAGCAGACGTATCGACAGGTCGATCTCAGATACGCAGTATTTT.